Following are 11 T cell receptor beta chains from one sample sequenced in a study of blood T cells in healthy people across ages. A second PCR, run for about 7 to 11 cycles, used a sample-barcoded 5' primer plus a J-beta primer mix. TCRdb independently ran MiXCR on the 5' RACE reads; one entry per CDR3 protein. The table records some 700,000 distinct CDR3 sequences, roughly 47% of them present only once. Input material: blood. These receptors came from a woman aged 60-75 years in good health.

This clonotype was observed many times. The rearrangement uses TRBV7-2 and TRBJ2-1; D remains ambiguous. The V and J ends lost 7 bases and 2 bases respectively, with 18 bases between them. From germline, CDR1 is SGHTA and CDR2 FQGNSA. The CDR3 is 16 residues long. CDR3 coding DNA: TGTGCCAGCACCCAAGGGCCAGAAAACACCTACAATGAGCAGTTCTTC. As protein: CASTQGPENTYNEQFF.

The V call is TRBV27, the J call TRBJ2-2, with D maybe TRBD1 (6 bases). The ends were cut back, 2 bases at V and 7 bases at J, with 14 bases in the middle. Germline values: CDR1 MNHEY, CDR2 SMNVEV (reference sequence). The CDR3 extends over 15 amino acids. The CDR3 region has the DNA TGTGCCAGCAGTTTACGTGGGGGCCCTCTCGGGGAGCTGTTTTTT. Its protein product is CASSLRGGPLGELFF.

This chain connects TRBV10-3 to TRBJ2-7; the match to TRBD2 covers 9 bases. CDR3 length: 15 residues. Germline V gene sequence: CDR1 ENHRY, CDR2 SYGVKD. J was trimmed by 5 bases and V by 0 bases; bases with no gene match: 5. DNA for the CDR3: TGTGCCATCAGTGAGTCGGGTGTAGCGGGAGACGAGCAGTACTTC. This encodes CAISESGVAGDEQYF.

Comment on this clonotype: This could be a read error, since a much larger clone is one nucleotide away. The CDR3, as DNA: TGTGTCACCGGAGAGAGGTCCTACAATGAGCAGTTCTTC. Protein sequence: CVTGERSYNEQFF. The chain joins TRBV24-1 to TRBJ2-1; D remains ambiguous. CDR3 length: 13 residues. Germline loops: CDR1 KGHDR, CDR2 SFDVKD.

This clonotype was seen a few times. J is TRBJ1-5 and V is TRBV20-1; 8 positions agree with TRBD1. Losses at the gene ends were 3 bases for V and 3 bases for J; bases not matched to a gene: 4. From germline, CDR1 is DFQATT and CDR2 SNEGSKA (reference sequence). This CDR3 region has 14 residues. The CDR3 spells CSASGTGDNQPQHF. In DNA, the CDR3 is TGCAGTGCTAGCGGGACAGGCGACAATCAGCCCCAGCATTTT.

This clonotype occurred a few times. This chain joins TRBV12-3 or TRBV12-4 and TRBJ2-7; tentative D call: TRBD2 (6 bases). V was trimmed by 3 bases and J by 12 bases, leaving 15 bases between them. The CDR3 is 12 amino acids. The CDR3 loop is CASSFIGSRWYF. The CDR3 DNA follows: TGTGCCAGCAGTTTTATCGGGAGTAGGTGGTACTTC.

J is TRBJ2-7 and V is TRBV15; D perhaps matches TRBD1 (5 bases). The germline gives CDR1 LNHNV, CDR2 YYDKDF (reference sequence). The CDR3 contains 14 residues. V was pared by 3 bases and J by 0 bases, with 9 bases between. In DNA form, the CDR3 reads TGTGCCACCAGCAGGGACACCTACTCCTACGAGCAGTACTTC. Encoded protein: CATSRDTYSYEQYF.

This chain joins TRBV6-5 and TRBJ1-6; D not certain. V shed 2 bases and J shed 8 bases, with 22 bases lying between them. This CDR3 has 18 amino acids. Germline V lookup: CDR1 MNHEY, CDR2 SVGAGI. The CDR3, as DNA: TGTGCCAGCAGTTACAATCTAGTCAGCGAAAGGAAGGATTCACCCCTCCACTTT. Protein product: CASSYNLVSERKDSPLHF.

This clonotype was seen a single time. The chain combines TRBV4-2 with TRBJ2-1; D gene ambiguous. Germline CDR1 and CDR2: LGHNA and YNFKEQ. The CDR3 runs to 14 residues. Between the trimmed V and J ends, which lost 3 bases and 10 bases, there was a span of 16 bases. CDR3 DNA sequence: TGTGCCAGCAGCCAGCGGCTAGTAGCCTACGAGCAGTTCTTC. It specifies CASSQRLVAYEQFF.

This chain links TRBV4-3 with TRBJ2-1; D not certain. V gave up 4 bases and J gave up 10 bases, with 17 bases separating them. Germline CDR1 reads LGHNA; CDR2 reads YSLEER. This CDR3 spans 14 amino acids. In DNA, the CDR3 is TGCGCCAGCAGCCCCGGGTCAAAAGTCAGGGAGCAGTTCTTC. This codes for CASSPGSKVREQFF.

This chain uses TRBV4-2 with TRBJ2-1, with 9 bases fitting TRBD2. CDR3 length: 15 residues. Looked up from germline, CDR1 is LGHNA and CDR2 is YNFKEQ. J gave up 5 bases and V 1 base, and 3 bases lay outside the gene matches. CDR3 amino acids: CASSQATSGHNEQFF. The CDR3 DNA reads TGTGCCAGCAGCCAAGCGACTAGCGGACACAATGAGCAGTTCTTC.